Sequencing of this T cell receptor beta chain was carried out in a study of PD-L1 blockade in urothelial cancer. As for time point: pretreatment peripheral blood. The method was immunoSEQ multiplex PCR; TCRdb's version includes in-frame clones alone and lacks a portion of them. Among 95,000 or so clones, roughly 84% were seen once, and the ten largest hold about 2%. The CDR3 sequence is 14 residues long. Germline values: CDR1 SGHAT, CDR2 FQNNGV. V shed 5 bases and J shed 6 bases, with 17 bases lying between them. This sequence joins TRBV11-2 and TRBJ2-7; tentative D call: TRBD2 (6 bases). Sequenced here: PBMCs, sampled around atezolizumab (anti-PD-L1) treatment. This TCR came from a man in his 60s with urothelial cancer. This CDR3 reads CASSPPGLGLEQYF. CDR3 sequence (DNA): TGTGCCAGCAGCCCCCCGGGACTTGGCCTCGAGCAGTACTTC.